This entry describes one T cell receptor beta chain. This sample was included in a study of blood T cell repertoires in COVID-19. Across the study: COVID-19 samples from acute and convalescent phases originated in the United States, Italy and Spain.

V was clipped by 4 bases and J by 7 bases; unmatched bases: 8. Germline V gene sequence: CDR1 SGHDT, CDR2 YYEEEE. The CDR3 spans 15 residues. Sequencing was performed with immunoSEQ multiplex PCR; in TCRdb, only in-frame clones are kept and a portion is missing. This table has nearly 250,000 clones, roughly 82% appearing once. Recruitment covered over 20 US areas and drew participants whose ages spanned about 18 to 100 years. Participant reports of clinical history set cohort assignment. Donors of Cohort 3 who recovered were those that had two negative PCRs, clearance, or symptom resolution. The TCR originated in a woman aged 45-65 years who had recovered from COVID-19. This rearrangement joins TRBV5-6 to TRBJ1-6; 7 bases are shared with TRBD1. Specimen: PBMCs or T cells enriched from blood (not recorded which). CDR3 DNA sequence: TGTGCCAGCAGCCAACTAGACAGGGAAAATTCACCCCTCCACTTT. Translation gives CASSQLDRENSPLHF.